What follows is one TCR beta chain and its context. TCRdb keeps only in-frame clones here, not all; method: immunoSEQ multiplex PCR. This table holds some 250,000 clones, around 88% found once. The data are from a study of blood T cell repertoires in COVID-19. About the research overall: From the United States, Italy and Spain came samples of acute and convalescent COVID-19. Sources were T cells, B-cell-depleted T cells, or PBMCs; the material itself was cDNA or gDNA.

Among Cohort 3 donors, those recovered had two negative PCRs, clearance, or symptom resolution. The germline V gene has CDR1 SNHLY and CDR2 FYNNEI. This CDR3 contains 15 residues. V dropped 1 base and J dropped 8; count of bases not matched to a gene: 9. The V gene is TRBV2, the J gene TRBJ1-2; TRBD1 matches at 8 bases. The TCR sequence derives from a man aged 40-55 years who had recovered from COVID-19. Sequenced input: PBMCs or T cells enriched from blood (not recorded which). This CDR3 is CASSEGGTGHKGYTF. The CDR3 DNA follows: TGTGCCAGCAGTGAAGGGGGGACAGGTCATAAGGGCTACACCTTC.